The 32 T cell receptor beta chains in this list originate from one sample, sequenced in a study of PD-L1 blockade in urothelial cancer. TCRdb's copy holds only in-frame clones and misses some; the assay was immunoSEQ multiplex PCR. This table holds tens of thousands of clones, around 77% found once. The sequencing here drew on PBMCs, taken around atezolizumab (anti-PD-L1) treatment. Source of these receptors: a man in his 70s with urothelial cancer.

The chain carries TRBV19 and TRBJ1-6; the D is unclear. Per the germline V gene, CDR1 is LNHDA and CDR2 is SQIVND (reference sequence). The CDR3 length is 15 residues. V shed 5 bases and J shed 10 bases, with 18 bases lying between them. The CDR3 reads CASSSGVVDGSPLHF. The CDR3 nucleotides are TGTGCCAGTAGTTCCGGGGTTGTTGACGGCTCACCCCTCCACTTT.

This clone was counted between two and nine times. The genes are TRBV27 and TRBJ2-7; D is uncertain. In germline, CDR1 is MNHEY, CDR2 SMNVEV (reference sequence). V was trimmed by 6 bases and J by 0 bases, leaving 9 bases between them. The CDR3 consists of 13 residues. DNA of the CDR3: TGTGCCAGCAGCCAGACTCCCTCCTACGAGCAGTACTTC. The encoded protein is CASSQTPSYEQYF.

The CDR3 sequence: CASSVATISEQYF. Written as DNA, the CDR3 is TGTGCCAGCAGCGTAGCTACTATTTCCGAGCAGTACTTC. The rearrangement uses TRBV9 and TRBJ2-7; D is ambiguous. Looked up from germline, CDR1 is SGDLS and CDR2 is YYNGEE. Trimming pared 0 bases from V and 6 bases from J, leaving 10 bases between. The CDR3 has 13 residues. Looking up the rest from reference TRBV9 and TRBJ2-7 gives the full variable domain: DSGVTQTPKHLITATGQRVTLRCSPRSGDLSVYWYQQSLDQGLQFLIQYYNGEERAKGNILERFSAQQFPDLHSELNLSSLELGDSALYFCASSVATISEQYFGPGTRLTVT.

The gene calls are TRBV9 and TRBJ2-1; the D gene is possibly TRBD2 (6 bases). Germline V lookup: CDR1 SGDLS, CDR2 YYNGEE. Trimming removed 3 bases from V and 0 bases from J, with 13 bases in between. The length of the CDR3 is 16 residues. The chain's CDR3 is CASSAWDSSSYNEQFF. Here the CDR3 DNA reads TGTGCCAGCAGCGCTTGGGACTCGAGCTCCTACAATGAGCAGTTCTTC. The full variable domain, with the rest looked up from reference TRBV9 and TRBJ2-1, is DSGVTQTPKHLITATGQRVTLRCSPRSGDLSVYWYQQSLDQGLQFLIQYYNGEERAKGNILERFSAQQFPDLHSELNLSSLELGDSALYFCASSAWDSSSYNEQFFGPGTRLTVL.

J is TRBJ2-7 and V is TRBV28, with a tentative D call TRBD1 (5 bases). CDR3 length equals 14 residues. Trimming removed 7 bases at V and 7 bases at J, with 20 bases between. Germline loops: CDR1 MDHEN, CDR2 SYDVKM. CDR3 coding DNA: TGTGCCAGCAACAACAGGCCGCTCGAAATTGAGCAGTACTTC. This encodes CASNNRPLEIEQYF. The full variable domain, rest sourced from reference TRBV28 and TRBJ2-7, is DVKVTQSSRYLVKRTGEKVFLECVQDMDHENMFWYRQDPGLGLRLIYFSYDVKMKEKGDIPEGYSVSREKKERFSLILESASTNQTSMYLCASNNRPLEIEQYFGPGTRLTVT.

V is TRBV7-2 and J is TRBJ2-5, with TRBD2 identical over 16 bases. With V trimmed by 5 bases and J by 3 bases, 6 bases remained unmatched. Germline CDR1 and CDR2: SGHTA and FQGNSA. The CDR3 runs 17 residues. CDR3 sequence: CASSPGTSGGGKETQYF. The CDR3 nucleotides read TGTGCCAGCAGCCCGGGGACTAGCGGGGGGGGAAAAGAGACCCAGTACTTC.

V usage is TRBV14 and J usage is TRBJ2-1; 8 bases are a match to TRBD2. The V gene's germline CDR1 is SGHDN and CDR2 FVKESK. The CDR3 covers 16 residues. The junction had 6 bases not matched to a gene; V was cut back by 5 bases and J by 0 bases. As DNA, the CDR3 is TGTGCCAGCAGCGTACTAGCGGCTAGCTCCTACAATGAGCAGTTCTTC. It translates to CASSVLAASSYNEQFF.

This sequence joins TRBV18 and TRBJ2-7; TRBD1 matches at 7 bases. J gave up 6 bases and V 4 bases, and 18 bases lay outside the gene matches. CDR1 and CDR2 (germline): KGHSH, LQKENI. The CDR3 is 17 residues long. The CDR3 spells CASSLAATTGKSSEQYF. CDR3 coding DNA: TGTGCCAGCTCACTTGCCGCGACGACAGGGAAAAGTAGCGAGCAGTACTTC.

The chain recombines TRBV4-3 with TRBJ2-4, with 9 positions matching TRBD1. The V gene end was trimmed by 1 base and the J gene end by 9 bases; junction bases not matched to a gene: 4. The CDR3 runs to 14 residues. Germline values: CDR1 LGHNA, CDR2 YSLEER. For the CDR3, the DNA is TGCGCCAGCAGCCAAGTGCTGGGACAGGGCATTCAGTACTTC. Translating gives CASSQVLGQGIQYF.

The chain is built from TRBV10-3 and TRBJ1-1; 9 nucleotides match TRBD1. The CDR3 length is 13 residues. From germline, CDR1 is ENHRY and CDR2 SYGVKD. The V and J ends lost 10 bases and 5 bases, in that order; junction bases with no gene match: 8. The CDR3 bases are TGTGCCACAACGCCGACAGGGGGGACTGAAGCTTTCTTT. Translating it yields CATTPTGGTEAFF.

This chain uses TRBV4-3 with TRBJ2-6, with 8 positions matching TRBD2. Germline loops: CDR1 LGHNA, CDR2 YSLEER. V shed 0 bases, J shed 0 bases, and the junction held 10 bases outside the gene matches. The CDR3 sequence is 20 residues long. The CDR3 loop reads CASSQDRGGGPASGANVLTF. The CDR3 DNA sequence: TGCGCCAGCAGCCAAGATCGCGGCGGGGGGCCTGCCTCTGGGGCCAACGTCCTGACTTTC.

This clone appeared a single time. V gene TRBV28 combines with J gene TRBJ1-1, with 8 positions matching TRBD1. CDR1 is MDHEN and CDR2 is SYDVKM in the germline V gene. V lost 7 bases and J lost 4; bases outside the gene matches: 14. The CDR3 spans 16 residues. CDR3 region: CASITNPGQGTTEAFF. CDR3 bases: TGTGCCAGCATCACAAACCCTGGACAGGGCACCACTGAAGCTTTCTTT. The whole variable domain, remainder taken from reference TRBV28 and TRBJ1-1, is DVKVTQSSRYLVKRTGEKVFLECVQDMDHENMFWYRQDPGLGLRLIYFSYDVKMKEKGDIPEGYSVSREKKERFSLILESASTNQTSMYLCASITNPGQGTTEAFFGQGTRLTVV.

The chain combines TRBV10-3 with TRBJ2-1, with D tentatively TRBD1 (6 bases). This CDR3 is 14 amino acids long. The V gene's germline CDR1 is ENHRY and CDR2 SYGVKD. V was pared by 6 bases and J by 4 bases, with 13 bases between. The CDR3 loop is CAISTKTGYNEQFF. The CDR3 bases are TGTGCCATCAGCACCAAGACAGGTTACAATGAGCAGTTCTTC.

CDR3 in DNA: TGTGCCAGCAGCTATGACAGGGGGCAGTCCGGGGAGCTGTTTTTT. Translating it yields CASSYDRGQSGELFF. The J gene is TRBJ2-2, the V gene TRBV9; 10 bases map to TRBD1. The V gene end was trimmed by 4 bases and the J gene end by 6 bases; junction bases not matched to a gene: 6. Germline loops: CDR1 SGDLS, CDR2 YYNGEE. This CDR3 contains 15 residues.

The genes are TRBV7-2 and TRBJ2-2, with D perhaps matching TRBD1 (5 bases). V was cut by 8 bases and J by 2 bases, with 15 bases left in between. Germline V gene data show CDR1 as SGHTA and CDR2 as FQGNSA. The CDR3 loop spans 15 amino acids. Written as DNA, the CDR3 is TGTGCCAGCTTTCATGGCAGGGCCAACACCGGGGAGCTGTTTTTT. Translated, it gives CASFHGRANTGELFF.

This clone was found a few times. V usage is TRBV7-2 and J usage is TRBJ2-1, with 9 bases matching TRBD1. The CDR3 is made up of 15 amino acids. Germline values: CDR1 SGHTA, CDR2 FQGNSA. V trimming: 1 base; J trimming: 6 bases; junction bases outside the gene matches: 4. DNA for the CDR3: TGTGCCAGCAGCTTAGACAGGGGGCAAGGCAATGAGCAGTTCTTC. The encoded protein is CASSLDRGQGNEQFF.

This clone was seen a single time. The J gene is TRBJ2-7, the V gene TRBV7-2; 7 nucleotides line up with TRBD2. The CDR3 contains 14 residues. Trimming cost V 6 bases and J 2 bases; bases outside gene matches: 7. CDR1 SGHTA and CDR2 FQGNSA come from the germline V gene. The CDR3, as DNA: TGTGCCAGCAGGGCTGCCGGGGGGACCTACGAGCAGTACTTC. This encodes CASRAAGGTYEQYF.

CDR3 bases: TGTGCCAGCAGTTTATTTTGGGAGGGTCAGCCCCAGCATTTT. Its protein is CASSLFWEGQPQHF. This sequence joins TRBV27 and TRBJ1-5; no clear D. The CDR3 has 14 amino acids. The germline V and J ends were trimmed by 1 base and 6 bases, with 10 bases remaining between them. CDR1 and CDR2 from the germline V gene are MNHEY and SMNVEV (reference sequence).

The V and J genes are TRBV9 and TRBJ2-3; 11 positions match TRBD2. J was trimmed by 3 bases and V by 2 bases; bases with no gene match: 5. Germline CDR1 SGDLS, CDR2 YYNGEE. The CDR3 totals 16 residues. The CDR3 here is CASSVSGRGGTDTQYF. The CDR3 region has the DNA TGTGCCAGCAGCGTTAGCGGGAGGGGGGGAACAGATACGCAGTATTTT. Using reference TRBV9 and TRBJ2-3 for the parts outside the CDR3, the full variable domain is DSGVTQTPKHLITATGQRVTLRCSPRSGDLSVYWYQQSLDQGLQFLIQYYNGEERAKGNILERFSAQQFPDLHSELNLSSLELGDSALYFCASSVSGRGGTDTQYFGPGTRLTVL.

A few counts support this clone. Here the CDR3 reads CASSPGSYNSPLHF. CDR3 bases: TGTGCCAGCAGCCCGGGGTCCTATAATTCACCCCTCCACTTT. The V gene is TRBV5-5, the J gene TRBJ1-6; D call uncertain. V was pared by 4 bases and J by 1 base, with 6 bases between. CDR3 length: 14 residues. CDR1 and CDR2 (germline): SGHKS, YYEKEE (reference sequence).

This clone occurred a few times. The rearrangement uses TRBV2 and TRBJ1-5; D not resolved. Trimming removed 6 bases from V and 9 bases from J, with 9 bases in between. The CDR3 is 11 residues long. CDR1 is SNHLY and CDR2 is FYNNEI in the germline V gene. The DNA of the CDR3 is TGTGCCAGCAGCCCCGCGGGGCCCCAGCATTTT. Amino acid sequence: CASSPAGPQHF.

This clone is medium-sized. In DNA form, the CDR3 reads TGTGCCAGCAGCCAAGGACTGGGAGGAGAACGGAGACAGCCCCAGCATTTT. Protein sequence: CASSQGLGGERRQPQHF. The chain carries TRBV4-2 and TRBJ1-5, with D uncertain. V was cut by 1 base and J by 7 bases, with 20 bases left in between. Looked up from germline, CDR1 is LGHNA and CDR2 is YNFKEQ. This CDR3 is 17 amino acids long.

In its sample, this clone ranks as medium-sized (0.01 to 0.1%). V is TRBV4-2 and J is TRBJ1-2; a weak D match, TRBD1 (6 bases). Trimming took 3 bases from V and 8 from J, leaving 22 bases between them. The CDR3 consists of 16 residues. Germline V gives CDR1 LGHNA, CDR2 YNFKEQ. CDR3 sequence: CASSQASPRGPGGYTF. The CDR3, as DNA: TGTGCCAGCAGCCAGGCCAGCCCCAGGGGCCCAGGGGGCTACACCTTC.

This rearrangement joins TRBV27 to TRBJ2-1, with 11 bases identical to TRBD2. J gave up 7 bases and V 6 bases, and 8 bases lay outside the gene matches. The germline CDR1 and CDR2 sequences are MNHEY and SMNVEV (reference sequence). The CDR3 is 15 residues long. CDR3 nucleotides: TGTGCCAGCAGCCGCCCGGGACTAGCGGTGAATGAGCAGTTCTTC. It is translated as CASSRPGLAVNEQFF.

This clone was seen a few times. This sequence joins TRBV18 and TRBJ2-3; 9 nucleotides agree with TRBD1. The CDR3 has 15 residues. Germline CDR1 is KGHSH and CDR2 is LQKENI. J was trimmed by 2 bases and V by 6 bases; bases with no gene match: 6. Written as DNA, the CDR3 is TGTGCCAGCTCGACCGGGACAGGGTTCACAGATACGCAGTATTTT. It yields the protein CASSTGTGFTDTQYF.

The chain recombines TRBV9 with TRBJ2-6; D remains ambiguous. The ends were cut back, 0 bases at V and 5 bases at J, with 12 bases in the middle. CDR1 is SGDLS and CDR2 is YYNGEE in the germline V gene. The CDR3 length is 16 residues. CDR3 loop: CASSVGQVSWANVLTF. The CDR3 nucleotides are TGTGCCAGCAGCGTAGGGCAGGTTAGTTGGGCCAACGTCCTGACTTTC.

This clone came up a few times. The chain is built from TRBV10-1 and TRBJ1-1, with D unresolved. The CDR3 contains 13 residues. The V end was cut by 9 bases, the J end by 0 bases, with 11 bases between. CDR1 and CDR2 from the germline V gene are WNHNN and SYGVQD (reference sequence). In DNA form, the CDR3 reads TGCGCCAGGGCACCTTTAATGAACACTGAAGCTTTCTTT. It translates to CARAPLMNTEAFF.

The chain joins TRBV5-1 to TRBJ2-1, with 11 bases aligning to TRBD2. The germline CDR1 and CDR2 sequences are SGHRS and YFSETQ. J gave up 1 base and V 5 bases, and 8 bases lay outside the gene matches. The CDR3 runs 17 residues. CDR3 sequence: CASRGLAGRPSYNEQFF. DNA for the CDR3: TGCGCCAGCAGAGGACTAGCGGGCCGGCCGTCCTACAATGAGCAGTTCTTC.

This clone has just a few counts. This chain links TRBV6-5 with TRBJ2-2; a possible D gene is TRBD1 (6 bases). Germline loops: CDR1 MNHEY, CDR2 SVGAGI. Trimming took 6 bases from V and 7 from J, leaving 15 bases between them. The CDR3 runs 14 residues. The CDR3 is CASRLTGMDGELFF. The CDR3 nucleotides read TGTGCCAGCAGACTCACAGGGATGGACGGGGAGCTGTTTTTT.

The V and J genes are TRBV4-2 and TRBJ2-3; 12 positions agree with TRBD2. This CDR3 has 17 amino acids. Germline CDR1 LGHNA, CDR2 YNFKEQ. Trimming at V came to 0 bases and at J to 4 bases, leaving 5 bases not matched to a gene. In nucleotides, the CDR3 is TGTGCCAGCAGCCAAGAGGCTAGCGGGGGGGCAGCAGATACGCAGTATTTT. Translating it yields CASSQEASGGAADTQYF.

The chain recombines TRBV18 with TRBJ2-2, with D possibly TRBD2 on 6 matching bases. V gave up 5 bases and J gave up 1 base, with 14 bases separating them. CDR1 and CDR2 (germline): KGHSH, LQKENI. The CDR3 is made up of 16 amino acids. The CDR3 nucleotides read TGTGCCAGCTCAGAAGAACGGGGGAAGAACACCGGGGAGCTGTTTTTT. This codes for CASSEERGKNTGELFF.

The CDR3 loop reads CATSRDRDRGGYTF. In DNA form, the CDR3 reads TGTGCCACCAGCAGAGACCGGGACAGGGGTGGCTACACCTTC. V is TRBV15 and J is TRBJ1-2; 10 bases align to TRBD1. Germline V gives CDR1 LNHNV, CDR2 YYDKDF (reference sequence). This CDR3 comprises 14 residues. Unmatched junction bases numbered 2, after V lost 0 bases and J lost 7 bases.